The 31 T cell receptor beta chains below come from one sample, sequenced in a study of tumor and adjacent non-tumor tissue in lung cancer. The template was RNA from unsorted bulk tissue. This non-tumor lung sample came from over 3 cm beyond the tumor edge. TCRbeta libraries were built with three rounds of nested PCR, modified from ARM-PCR. Using its own MiXCR run on the multiplex PCR reads, TCRdb lists one record per CDR3 protein. Of over 40,000 distinct CDR3 sequences in the sample, 74% were seen once. The sample comprised distant non-tumor lung tissue. These receptors were obtained from a woman aged 60-75 years with non-small cell lung cancer.

Sample share makes this clonotype medium-sized. The chain links TRBV11-2 to TRBJ1-6, with D maybe TRBD1 (5 bases). Germline V gene lookup returns CDR1 SGHAT and CDR2 FQNNGV. V lost 1 base and J lost 7, with 11 bases in between. The CDR3 consists of 15 residues. The CDR3 DNA reads TGTGCCAGCAGCTTAGCCGTAGGGGTGAATTCACCCCTCCACTTT. Translating gives CASSLAVGVNSPLHF.

In regard to this clonotype: A read error may produce the germline difference seen at one junction end. J is TRBJ2-3 and V is TRBV6-6; D is unclear. The CDR3 is 16 amino acids. Germline CDR1 MNHNY, CDR2 SVGAGI (reference sequence). The CDR3 loop reads CAGSYSRLVVLDTQYF. The CDR3 nucleotides are TGTGCCGGCAGTTACTCGCGGCTAGTTGTTTTAGATACGCAGTATTTT.

By share of the sample, this clonotype is medium-sized (0.01 to 0.1%). The rearrangement joins TRBV4-1 to TRBJ1-6; D remains ambiguous. V was shortened by 0 bases and J by 3 bases, with 9 bases between the two germline ends. Germline CDR1 is MGHRA and CDR2 is YSYEKL. The CDR3 consists of 16 residues. CDR3 in DNA: TGCGCCAGCAGCCAAGAGGTTCGTAGCTATAATTCACCCCTCCACTTT. It encodes CASSQEVRSYNSPLHF.

A remark on this clonotype: A read error may produce the germline difference seen at one junction end. V and J are TRBV11-1 and TRBJ1-3; no definite D call. The CDR3 contains 13 residues. The germline CDR1 and CDR2 sequences are SGHAT and FQDESV (reference sequence). DNA for the CDR3: TGTTCCAGCAGCGTCGTCGAGGGAAACACCATATATTTT. Its protein is CSSSVVEGNTIYF.

This clonotype was recorded only once. A junction end diverges from the germline sequence, so it may reflect a read error. The chain couples TRBV20-1 to TRBJ1-1, with a tentative D call TRBD1 (5 bases). This CDR3 has 13 amino acids. CDR1 and CDR2 from the germline V gene are DFQATT and SNEGSKA (reference sequence). The CDR3 DNA follows: TGCAGTGCTAGAGAAGGGGCGAACACTGAAACTTTCTTT. Translating it yields CSAREGANTETFF.

This chain joins TRBV20-1 and TRBJ1-5; D is unresolved. CDR3 length: 15 residues. The ends were cut back, 0 bases at V and 15 bases at J, with 24 bases in the middle. Germline V gene sequence: CDR1 DFQATT, CDR2 SNEGSKA (reference sequence). The chain's CDR3 is CSARDIKAENQPRHF. The CDR3 DNA is TGCAGTGCTAGAGATATAAAGGCGGAGAATCAGCCTCGGCATTTT.

The rearrangement uses TRBV5-8 and TRBJ1-5; D possibly corresponds to TRBD1 (5 bases). This CDR3 spans 16 amino acids. The V end lost 1 base, the J end lost 4 bases, and 15 bases lay between the germline ends. CDR1 is SGHTS, CDR2 YDEGEE, per germline. CDR3 sequence (DNA): TGTGCCAGCAGCTTGCTTGCTGGGAGGGGAAATCAGCCCCAGCATTTT. Protein product: CASSLLAGRGNQPQHF.

In regard to this clonotype: A clone one base away is much larger, so this may be a read error. The chain recombines TRBV5-1 with TRBJ2-2; TRBD1 matches 10 bases. The germline CDR1 and CDR2 sequences are SGHRS and YFSETQ. This CDR3 comprises 15 residues. As DNA, the CDR3 is TGCGCCAGCTGGCCGGGACAGGGGAACACCGGGGAGCAGTTTTTT. As protein: CASWPGQGNTGEQFF.

With regard to this clonotype: Germline is not matched at one junction end, which may reflect a read error. The rearrangement uses TRBV12-3 or TRBV12-4 and TRBJ2-7, with 12 bases lining up with TRBD2. The CDR3 has 16 residues. The CDR3 here is CASSSRLAGVQYEKYF. The CDR3 DNA reads TGTGCCAGCAGTTCTAGACTAGCGGGAGTCCAATACGAGAAGTACTTC.

As regards this clonotype: It is likely a read error, because the conserved phenylalanine at the end of the CDR3 is missing. This chain links TRBV14 with TRBJ2-6; D gene uncertain. V was pared by 8 bases and J by 0 bases, with 11 bases between. Germline-derived CDR1 and CDR2 are SGHDN and FVKESK. The CDR3 totals 15 residues. CDR3: CASDKLSSGANVLTL. CDR3 bases: TGTGCCAGCGATAAGCTTAGCTCTGGGGCCAACGTCCTGACTCTC.

This chain uses TRBV12-3 or TRBV12-4 with TRBJ1-1, with D uncertain. This CDR3 has 14 amino acids. V was pared by 7 bases and J by 1 base, with 13 bases between. The CDR3 reads CASIAGWANTEAFF. Written as DNA, the CDR3 is TGTGCCAGCATTGCCGGATGGGCGAACACTGAAGCTTTCTTT.

This clonotype was seen only once. The chain uses TRBV11-1 and TRBJ2-5; possibly TRBD1 for D (6 bases). The CDR3 length is 16 residues. V lost 5 bases to trimming and J lost 4 bases, with 20 bases between them. From germline, CDR1 is SGHAT and CDR2 FQDESV (reference sequence). Here the CDR3 reads CASSRRQVGMIETQYF. For the CDR3, the DNA is TGTGCCAGCAGCCGACGACAGGTCGGGATGATAGAGACCCAGTACTTC.

Concerning this clonotype: At one of its ends the junction is not consistent with the germline gene, which may arise from a read error. This sequence joins TRBV6-2 or TRBV6-3 and TRBJ2-2; unclear D gene. This CDR3 comprises 14 residues. Germline lookup yields CDR1 MNHEY and CDR2 SVGEGT. The CDR3 loop is CASSSSSNTWELFF. The CDR3 DNA is TGTGCCAGCAGTTCTTCCTCGAACACCTGGGAGCTGTTTTTT.

The V call is TRBV29-1, the J call TRBJ2-3; D is perhaps TRBD1 or TRBD2 (6 bases each). Germline V lookup: CDR1 SQVTM, CDR2 ANQGSEA. The CDR3 extends over 13 amino acids. V lost 5 bases to trimming and J lost 2 bases, with 11 bases between them. Written as DNA, the CDR3 is TGCAGCGTTTGGGGGGCTTCCACAGATACGCAGTATTTT. Its translation: CSVWGASTDTQYF.

This clonotype was picked up one time. A read error may explain this, as a much larger clone is one base away. The rearrangement uses TRBV30 and TRBJ2-2, with D tentatively TRBD1 (5 bases). Germline loops: CDR1 GTSNPN, CDR2 SVGIG (reference sequence). The CDR3 has 14 amino acids. The CDR3 sequence: CARSVDRNTGELFF. CDR3 in DNA: TGTGCCCGGAGTGTAGACAGGAACACCGGGGAGCTGTTTTTT.

This clonotype has a count of ten or more. V is TRBV20-1 and J is TRBJ2-2, with D unclear. Germline CDR1 reads DFQATT; CDR2 reads SNEGSKA (reference sequence). V was cut by 1 base and J by 4 bases, with 13 bases left in between. The CDR3 is 15 residues long. In DNA, the CDR3 is TGCAGTGCTAGAGTAGCCGGGTTTATCACCGGGGAGCTGTTTTTT. The encoded protein is CSARVAGFITGELFF.

Of note for this clonotype: The junction does not match germline at one end; this may be a read error. The chain has TRBV6-2 or TRBV6-3 and TRBJ2-3; D may be TRBD1 (5 bases). Germline V CDR1 and CDR2: MNHEY, SVGEGT. This CDR3 spans 12 amino acids. In DNA form, the CDR3 reads TGCGCCAGCACCGAAGGCGCAGGGACGCAGTATTTT. This translates into CASTEGAGTQYF.

Details on this clonotype: This is likely a read error, given that the CDR3 carries no conserved phenylalanine or tryptophan at its end. V gene TRBV6-2 or TRBV6-3 combines with J gene TRBJ1-1, with 8 bases that match TRBD1. Germline loops: CDR1 MNHEY, CDR2 SVGEGT. There are 16 residues in the CDR3. V was pared by 2 bases and J by 5 bases, with 10 bases of the junction left unmatched. CDR3 amino acids: CASSYPGTGVVTEAFL. Here the CDR3 DNA reads TGTGCCAGCAGTTACCCCGGGACAGGCGTAGTAACTGAAGCTTTCCTT.

Ten or more counts support this clonotype. In DNA, the CDR3 is TGTGCCAGCAGCTCGCCGGACAGGGCCAGTCAGTACTTC. It specifies CASSSPDRASQYF. V usage is TRBV5-8 and J usage is TRBJ2-7; 8 positions agree with TRBD1. V was clipped by 3 bases and J by 10 bases; unmatched bases: 9. The CDR3 length is 13 residues. The germline gives CDR1 SGHTS, CDR2 YDEGEE. Full variable domain (remainder filled in from reference TRBV5-8 and TRBJ2-7): EAGVTQSPTHLIKTRGQQATLRCSPISGHTSVYWYQQALGLGLQFLLWYDEGEERNRGNFPPRFSGRQFPNYSSELNVNALELEDSALYLCASSSPDRASQYFGPGTRLTVT.

This sequence joins TRBV4-3 and TRBJ2-3, with a tentative D call TRBD2 (6 bases). Trimming removed 0 bases at V and 8 bases at J, with 15 bases between. This CDR3 comprises 15 residues. Germline CDR1 LGHNA, CDR2 YSLEER. The CDR3 sequence: CASSQEVGRMATQYF. CDR3 DNA: TGCGCCAGCAGCCAAGAAGTGGGGAGGATGGCTACGCAGTATTTT.

For this clonotype: Germline is not matched at one junction end, which may reflect a read error. The genes are TRBV7-9 and TRBJ1-5, with D perhaps TRBD1 (6 bases). The length of the CDR3 is 14 residues. Germline lookup yields CDR1 SEHNR and CDR2 FQNEAQ (reference sequence). The CDR3 loop is CASSRVGDNQPQLF. CDR3 coding DNA: TGTGCCAGCAGCCGGGTGGGGGACAATCAGCCCCAGCTTTTT.

Turning to this clonotype: This could be a read error, since a much larger clone is one nucleotide away. This CDR3 is missing its conserved last phenylalanine or tryptophan, likely due to a read error. The chain couples TRBV24-1 to TRBJ2-3; tentatively, D is TRBD1 (5 bases). Per the germline V gene, CDR1 is KGHDR and CDR2 is SFDVKD. The length of the CDR3 is 14 residues. The V and J ends lost 9 bases and 4 bases respectively, with 16 bases between them. This CDR3 reads CATRPADSSDTQYL. CDR3 in DNA: TGTGCCACCCGACCTGCTGACAGTTCAGATACGCAGTATCTT.

V gene TRBV4-3 combines with J gene TRBJ2-1; D unclear. Per germline, CDR1 LGHNA and CDR2 YSLEER. There are 15 residues in the CDR3. With 4 bases removed from V and 1 base from J, the gap between germline ends came to 11 bases. The CDR3 DNA reads as TGCGCCAGCAGCCCTCAATTGAGTTCCTACAATGAGCAGTTCTTC. Protein sequence: CASSPQLSSYNEQFF.

At least ten counts were recorded for this clonotype. The chain recombines TRBV28 with TRBJ2-7; D is possibly TRBD2 (6 bases). Per germline, CDR1 MDHEN and CDR2 SYDVKM. This CDR3 region has 14 residues. The V end was cut by 4 bases, the J end by 2 bases, with 12 bases between. Here the CDR3 reads CASSSDWGAYEQYF. The CDR3 region has the DNA TGTGCCAGCAGTTCGGACTGGGGGGCCTACGAGCAGTACTTC.

Concerning this clonotype: The CDR3 does not close with the conserved phenylalanine or tryptophan, likely indicating a read error. The gene calls are TRBV6-5 and TRBJ2-4; maybe TRBD2 (7 bases). This CDR3 is built from 17 residues. The germline gives CDR1 MNHEY, CDR2 SVGAGI. This CDR3 reads CVSRPPKGGGTNNIQYL. The DNA of the CDR3 is TGTGTCAGCAGACCACCGAAAGGGGGAGGGACCAATAACATTCAGTACCTC.

A word on this clonotype: Being one base from a much bigger clone, this may be a read error. The V call is TRBV7-9, the J call TRBJ2-1; D gene unclear. CDR1 is SEHNR, CDR2 FQNEAQ, per germline (reference sequence). This CDR3 is built from 14 residues. Trimming took 0 bases from V and 9 from J, leaving 12 bases between them. The CDR3 loop reads CASSLATVGSEQFF. In DNA form, the CDR3 reads TGTGCCAGCAGCTTAGCGACGGTTGGCAGTGAGCAGTTCTTC.

A word on this clonotype: Germline is not matched at one junction end, which may reflect a read error. The rearrangement uses TRBV12-3 or TRBV12-4 and TRBJ2-7, with 7 nucleotides matching TRBD2. The CDR3 is 13 residues long. The CDR3 DNA is TGTGCCAACCTTGGGGGGGGATTCTACGAACAGTACTTC. It specifies CANLGGGFYEQYF.

On this clonotype itself: The junction shows a germline mismatch at one end, possibly a read error. The genes are TRBV20-1 and TRBJ2-1; D may be TRBD2 (6 bases). Germline values: CDR1 DFQATT, CDR2 SNEGSKA (reference sequence). This CDR3 spans 15 amino acids. In nucleotides, the CDR3 is TGCAGTGCTAGGTCCCCTCTGGGGGAGGAGAATGTGCAGTTCTTC. Translated: CSARSPLGEENVQFF.

Ten or more counts support this clonotype. The chain has TRBV28 and TRBJ1-2, with TRBD1 matching 9 bases. V was clipped by 10 bases and J by 5 bases; unmatched bases: 8. Looked up from germline, CDR1 is MDHEN and CDR2 is SYDVKM. This CDR3 is built from 13 residues. CDR3 protein: CATQTGTGYGYTF. Written as DNA, the CDR3 is TGTGCCACTCAAACCGGGACAGGGTATGGCTACACCTTC.

Of note for this clonotype: Since no conserved phenylalanine or tryptophan closes the CDR3, a read error is the likely cause. The CDR3 loop is CTSFQCPYEQYL. The DNA for the CDR3 is TGTACCAGTTTCCAGTGTCCCTACGAGCAGTACCTC. The chain joins TRBV28 to TRBJ2-7; D not resolved. Germline CDR1 MDHEN, CDR2 SYDVKM. The CDR3 consists of 12 residues.

As to this clonotype: The junction departs from the called germline gene at one end, perhaps through a read error. The chain uses TRBV11-3 and TRBJ2-2; 7 bases map to TRBD1. The CDR3 has 15 amino acids. CDR1 is SGHNT, CDR2 YENEEA, per germline. The CDR3 region has the DNA TGTGCCATCAGCCCCCACCGGGACAGTGGGCGGGAGCTGTTTTTT. This encodes CAISPHRDSGRELFF.